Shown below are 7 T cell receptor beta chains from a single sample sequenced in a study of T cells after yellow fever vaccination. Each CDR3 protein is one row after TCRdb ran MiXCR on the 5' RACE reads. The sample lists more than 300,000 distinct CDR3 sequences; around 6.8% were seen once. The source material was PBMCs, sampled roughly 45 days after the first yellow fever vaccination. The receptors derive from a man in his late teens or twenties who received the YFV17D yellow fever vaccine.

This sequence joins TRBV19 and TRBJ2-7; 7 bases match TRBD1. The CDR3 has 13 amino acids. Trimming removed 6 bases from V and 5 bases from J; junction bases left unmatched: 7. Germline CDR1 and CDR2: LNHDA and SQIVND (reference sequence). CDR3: CASSRQGDHEQYV. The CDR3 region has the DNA TGTGCCAGTAGCCGGCAGGGGGACCACGAGCAGTACGTC.

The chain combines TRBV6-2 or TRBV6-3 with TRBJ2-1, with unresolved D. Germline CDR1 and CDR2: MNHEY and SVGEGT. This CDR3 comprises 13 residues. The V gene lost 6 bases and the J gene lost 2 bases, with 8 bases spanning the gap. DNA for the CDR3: TGTGCCAGCAGAGAGGAGCCCTACAATGAGCAGTTCTTC. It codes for CASREEPYNEQFF.

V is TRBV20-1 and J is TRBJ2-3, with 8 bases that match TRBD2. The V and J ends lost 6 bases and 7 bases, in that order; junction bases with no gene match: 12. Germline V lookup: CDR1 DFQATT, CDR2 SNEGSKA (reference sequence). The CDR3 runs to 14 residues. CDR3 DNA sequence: TGCAGTGCCCCGTACTCGCGGGGGGAATATACGCAGTATTTT. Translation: CSAPYSRGEYTQYF.

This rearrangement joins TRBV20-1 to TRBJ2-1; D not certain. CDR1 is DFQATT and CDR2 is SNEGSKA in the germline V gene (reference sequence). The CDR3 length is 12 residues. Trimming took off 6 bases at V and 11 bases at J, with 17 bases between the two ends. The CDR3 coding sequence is TGCAGTGCCCCACTTTTGACCTTCAAGCAGTTCTTC. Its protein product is CSAPLLTFKQFF.

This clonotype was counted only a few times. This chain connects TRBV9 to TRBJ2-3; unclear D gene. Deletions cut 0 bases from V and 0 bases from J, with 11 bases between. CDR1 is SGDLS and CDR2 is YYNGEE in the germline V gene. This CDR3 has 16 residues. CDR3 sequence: CASSVAALSSTDTQYF. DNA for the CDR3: TGTGCCAGCAGCGTAGCGGCACTGAGCAGCACAGATACGCAGTATTTT. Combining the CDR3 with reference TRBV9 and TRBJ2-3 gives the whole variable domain DSGVTQTPKHLITATGQRVTLRCSPRSGDLSVYWYQQSLDQGLQFLIQYYNGEERAKGNILERFSAQQFPDLHSELNLSSLELGDSALYFCASSVAALSSTDTQYFGPGTRLTVL.

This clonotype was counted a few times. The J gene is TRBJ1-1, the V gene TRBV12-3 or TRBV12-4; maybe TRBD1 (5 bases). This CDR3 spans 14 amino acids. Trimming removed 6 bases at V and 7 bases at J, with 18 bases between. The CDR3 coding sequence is TGTGCCAGCAGCTCCAACCCAGGGACTTATGAAGCTTTCTTT. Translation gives CASSSNPGTYEAFF.

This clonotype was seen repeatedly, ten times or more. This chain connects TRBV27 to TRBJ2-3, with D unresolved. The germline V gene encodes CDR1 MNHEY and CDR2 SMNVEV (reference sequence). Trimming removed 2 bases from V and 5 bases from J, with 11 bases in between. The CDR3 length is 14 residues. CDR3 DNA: TGTGCCAGCAGTTTAACTGCTGTGGAAGATACGCAGTATTTT. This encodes CASSLTAVEDTQYF.